These 5 T cell receptor beta chains originate from one sample sequenced in a study of OX40 agonist ivuxolimab in advanced cancers. Profiled with immunoSEQ multiplex PCR; TCRdb holds only in-frame clones, not every one. The sample lists 55,000 to 75,000 clones; around 81% were seen once. The sequenced sample was CD4+ or CD8+ T cells sorted from blood, obtained in a trial of the OX40 agonist ivuxolimab. The receptors were gathered from an adult with an advanced solid tumor such as melanoma, head and neck, liver or kidney cancer.

The chain couples TRBV18 to TRBJ2-1, with 11 bases that match TRBD1. Germline V gives CDR1 KGHSH, CDR2 LQKENI. This CDR3 region has 16 residues. Trimming removed 0 bases from V and 6 bases from J; junction bases left unmatched: 4. CDR3 region: CASSPPEGQGVNEQFF. The CDR3 DNA reads TGTGCCAGCTCACCACCGGAGGGACAGGGGGTCAATGAGCAGTTCTTC. Looking up the rest from reference TRBV18 and TRBJ2-1 gives the full variable domain: NAGVMQNPRHLVRRRGQEARLRCSPMKGHSHVYWYRQLPEEGLKFMVYLQKENIIDESGMPKERFSAEFPKEGPSILRIQQVVRGDSAAYFCASSPPEGQGVNEQFFGPGTRLTVL.

The V call is TRBV29-1, the J call TRBJ2-7; 8 positions agree with TRBD1. CDR1 and CDR2 from the germline V gene are SQVTM and ANQGSEA. The CDR3 runs to 13 residues. V trimming: 4 bases; J trimming: 1 base; junction bases outside the gene matches: 3. The CDR3 coding sequence is TGCAGCGTTGCTCGGACAGGGTCCTACGAGCAGTACTTC. It translates to CSVARTGSYEQYF.

The CDR3 DNA reads TGTGCCAGCTCACCCCTGACAGGGAATGAGCAGTTCTTC. It is translated as CASSPLTGNEQFF. The chain recombines TRBV18 with TRBJ2-1, with TRBD1 matching 7 bases. J gave up 7 bases and V 3 bases, and 3 bases lay outside the gene matches. The germline gives CDR1 KGHSH, CDR2 LQKENI. The CDR3 extends over 13 amino acids.

V and J are TRBV7-8 and TRBJ1-3; 9 bases are shared with TRBD1. The CDR3 has 15 residues. Germline CDR1 reads SGHVS; CDR2 reads FQNEAQ. J was trimmed by 7 bases and V by 0 bases; bases with no gene match: 4. The CDR3 region is CASSLAETGGNTIYF. As DNA, the CDR3 is TGTGCCAGCAGCTTAGCGGAGACAGGGGGGAACACCATATATTTT.

This clone has just one count. V gene TRBV19 combines with J gene TRBJ2-5; a possible D gene is TRBD2 (6 bases). CDR1 LNHDA and CDR2 SQIVND come from the germline V gene (reference sequence). The CDR3 extends over 13 amino acids. The V gene lost 6 bases and the J gene lost 5 bases, with 13 bases spanning the gap. The CDR3 loop reads CASSPRDSETQYF. The CDR3, as DNA: TGTGCCAGTAGCCCCCGGGACTCTGAGACCCAGTACTTC. Based on the CDR3 plus reference TRBV19 and TRBJ2-5, the full variable domain is DGGITQSPKYLFRKEGQNVTLSCEQNLNHDAMYWYRQDPGQGLRLIYYSQIVNDFQKGDIAEGYSVSREKKESFPLTVTSAQKNPTAFYLCASSPRDSETQYFGPGTRLLVL.